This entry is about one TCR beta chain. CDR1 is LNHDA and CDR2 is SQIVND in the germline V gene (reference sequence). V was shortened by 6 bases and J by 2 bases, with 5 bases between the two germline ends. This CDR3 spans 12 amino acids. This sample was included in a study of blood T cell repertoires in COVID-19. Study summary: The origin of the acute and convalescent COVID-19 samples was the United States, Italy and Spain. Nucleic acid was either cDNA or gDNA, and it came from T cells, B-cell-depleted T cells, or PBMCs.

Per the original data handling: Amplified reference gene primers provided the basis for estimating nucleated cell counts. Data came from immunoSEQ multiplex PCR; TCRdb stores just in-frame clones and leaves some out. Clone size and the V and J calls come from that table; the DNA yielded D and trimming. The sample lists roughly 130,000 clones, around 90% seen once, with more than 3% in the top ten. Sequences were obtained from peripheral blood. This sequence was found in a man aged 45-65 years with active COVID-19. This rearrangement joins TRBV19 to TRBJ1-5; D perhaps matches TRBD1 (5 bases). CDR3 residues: CASRQGNQPQHF. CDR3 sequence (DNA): TGTGCCAGTAGACAGGGCAATCAGCCCCAGCATTTT.